This is a list of T cell receptor beta chains from one sample in a study of graft-versus-host responses after intestinal transplantation. Method: immunoSEQ multiplex PCR; TCRdb's copy keeps in-frame clones and lacks some. The data show about 19,000 clones, approximately 92% seen once. The sample consisted of PBMCs, taken 350 to 400 days after transplant. All receptors come from a human patient who received an intestinal transplant, so some T cells may come from the graft donor. Each CDR3 is given with its conserved first and last residue. D genes are given only for firm matches. The size field is filled for only some rows; it gives once, few, many or a size class.

TRBV13	NA	TRBJ2-7	NA	CASSLDAGQGLGEQYF	TGTGCCAGCAGCTTAGACGCCGGGCAGGGACTCGGCGAGCAGTACTTC
TRBV13	TRBD1	TRBJ1-1	NA	CASSLGETGPNTEAFF	TGTGCCAGCAGCTTAGGAGAGACAGGGCCGAACACTGAAGCTTTCTTT
TRBV15	NA	TRBJ1-3	NA	CATSMLWRLECCGNTIYF	TGTGCCACCAGCATGTTGTGGCGTTTGGAATGCTGCGGAAACACCATATATTTT
TRBV21-1	NA	TRBJ2-5	NA	CASSKGRWFGRPSGLQETQYF	TGTGCCAGCAGCAAAGGTCGTTGGTTTGGTCGTCCTAGCGGCCTCCAAGAGACCCAGTACTTC
TRBV29-1	TRBD1	TRBJ2-3	NA	CSVEPGQGSTDTQYF	TGCAGCGTTGAACCGGGACAGGGGAGCACAGATACGCAGTATTTT
TRBV28	NA	TRBJ1-2	NA	CASSLQVPGYTF	TGTGCCAGCAGTTTACAGGTTCCGGGCTACACCTTC
TRBV5-1	NA	TRBJ2-2	NA	CASSLAQNTGELFF	TGCGCCAGCAGCCTTGCCCAGAACACCGGGGAGCTGTTTTTT
TRBV28	NA	TRBJ2-3	NA	CASRNQGTDTQYF	TGTGCCAGCAGAAATCAGGGAACAGATACGCAGTATTTT
TRBV18	NA	TRBJ1-6	NA	CASSTQGSGNSPLHF	TGTGCCAGCTCGACTCAGGGTAGTGGGAATTCACCCCTCCACTTT
TRBV9	TRBD1	TRBJ1-2	NA	CASSVVGDRVFGYTF	TGTGCCAGCAGCGTAGTCGGGGACAGGGTCTTTGGCTACACCTTC
TRBV6-6	NA	TRBJ2-7	NA	CASSYSRGEQYF	TGTGCCAGCAGTTACTCGAGGGGGGAGCAGTACTTC
TRBV27	TRBD1	TRBJ1-2	NA	CASSSRDRARAYEGASSGYTF	TGTGCCAGCAGTAGTAGGGACAGGGCACGGGCGTACGAGGGAGCATCGAGTGGCTACACCTTC
TRBV9	TRBD1	TRBJ1-3	NA	CASSVGQGASGNTIYF	TGTGCCAGCAGCGTGGGACAGGGGGCGTCTGGAAACACCATATATTTT
TRBV29-1	NA	TRBJ1-2	NA	CSVSAGPYGYTF	TGCAGCGTTTCGGCAGGGCCCTATGGCTACACCTTC
TRBV2	NA	TRBJ2-1	NA	CASSVPDLGNEQFF	TGTGCCAGCAGTGTCCCTGACCTGGGCAATGAGCAGTTCTTC
TRBV2	TRBD2	TRBJ2-5	NA	CASRSRTSGGAGETQYF	TGTGCCAGCAGATCACGGACTAGCGGGGGGGCCGGTGAGACCCAGTACTTC
TRBV9	NA	TRBJ1-6	NA	CASSALGGANSPLHF	TGTGCCAGCAGCGCCCTAGGAGGGGCAAATTCACCCCTCCACTTT
TRBV6-4	TRBD2	TRBJ2-3	few	CASSETSGGSDTQYF	TGTGCCAGCAGTGAAACTAGCGGGGGCTCAGATACGCAGTATTTT
TRBV28	NA	TRBJ2-1	NA	CASLGSRYNEQFF	TGTGCCAGCTTGGGGTCACGGTACAATGAGCAGTTCTTC
TRBV6-5	TRBD1	TRBJ2-5	NA	CASSYSRGGWETQYF	TGTGCCAGCAGTTACTCGCGAGGGGGCTGGGAGACCCAGTACTTC
TRBV4-1	NA	TRBJ1-1	once	CASSQAANTEAFF	TGCGCCAGCAGCCAGGCAGCGAACACTGAAGCTTTCTTT
TRBV6-6	TRBD2	TRBJ2-5	NA	CASVAGGQETQYF	TGTGCCAGCGTAGCGGGGGGCCAAGAGACCCAGTACTTC
TRBV5-1	TRBD2	TRBJ2-1	NA	CASSWPGGSYNEQFF	TGCGCCAGCAGCTGGCCGGGAGGGTCCTACAATGAGCAGTTCTTC
TRBV13	TRBD1	TRBJ1-1	NA	CASSKLDRAHTEAFF	TGTGCCAGCAGCAAACTGGACAGGGCTCACACTGAAGCTTTCTTT
TRBV14	NA	TRBJ2-5	NA	CASSQVKTAETQYF	TGTGCCAGCAGCCAGGTTAAGACAGCGGAGACCCAGTACTTC
TRBV6-6	NA	TRBJ1-2	NA	CASSYAGEYGYTF	TGTGCCAGCAGTTACGCAGGGGAATATGGCTACACCTTC
TRBV6-5	TRBD2	TRBJ2-1	NA	CASSELAGYNEQFF	TGTGCCAGCAGTGAACTAGCGGGCTACAATGAGCAGTTCTTC
TRBV5-4	TRBD1	TRBJ2-1	NA	CASSEGQGLYNEQFF	TGTGCCAGCAGCGAGGGACAGGGCTTGTACAATGAGCAGTTCTTC
TRBV9	NA	TRBJ1-3	once	CASSVDGASDETIYF	TGTGCCAGCAGCGTAGACGGGGCGTCGGATGAGACCATATATTTT
TRBV11-2	TRBD2	TRBJ2-3	NA	CASSFRGLAGISTDTQYF	TGTGCCAGCAGCTTTAGGGGGCTAGCGGGGATTAGCACAGATACGCAGTATTTT
TRBV14	NA	TRBJ1-1	few	CASSHTGFLGTEAFF	TGTGCCAGCAGTCATACAGGGTTTTTGGGCACTGAAGCTTTCTTT
TRBV4-1	NA	TRBJ2-7	NA	CASSQVGSHGEQYF	TGCGCCAGCAGCCAAGTCGGGTCGCATGGCGAGCAGTACTTC
TRBV7-2	TRBD2	TRBJ2-7	NA	CASSLVGTSGNKVEQYF	TGTGCCAGCAGCTTAGTGGGAACTAGCGGGAACAAGGTCGAGCAGTACTTC
TRBV7-2	TRBD2	TRBJ2-5	NA	CASSFLAGGETQYF	TGTGCCAGCAGCTTCTTAGCGGGAGGTGAGACCCAGTACTTC
TRBV9	NA	TRBJ1-5	NA	CASSVVRSGNQPQHF	TGTGCCAGCAGCGTAGTCCGAAGTGGCAATCAGCCCCAGCATTTT
TRBV6-9	NA	TRBJ1-5	few	CASSEVSHQPQHF	TGTGCCAGCAGTGAAGTCAGCCACCAGCCCCAGCATTTT
TRBV6-5	NA	TRBJ1-6	NA	CASSDGSPLHF	TGTGCCAGCTCAGACGGTTCACCCCTCCACTTT
TRBV29-1	NA	TRBJ2-7	NA	CSVSGRLSYEQYF	TGCAGCGTCTCAGGGAGGCTATCCTACGAGCAGTACTTC
TRBV4-2	TRBD1	TRBJ2-7	NA	CASSQDAGGAYEQYF	TGTGCCAGCAGCCAAGATGCAGGGGGCGCCTACGAGCAGTACTTC
TRBV5-1	NA	TRBJ2-2	NA	CASRYHGSGELFF	TGCGCCAGCCGGTACCATGGGAGCGGGGAGCTGTTTTTT
TRBV5-6	NA	TRBJ1-4	once	CASRLTAGNEKLFF	TGTGCCAGCAGGTTGACAGCTGGTAATGAAAAACTGTTTTTT
TRBV21-1	NA	TRBJ2-7	NA	CASNPEHALRYEQYF	TGTGCCAGCAACCCCGAGCACGCACTACGCTACGAGCAGTACTTC
TRBV28	TRBD1	TRBJ1-3	NA	CASSLGTGKRGNTIYF	TGTGCCAGCAGTTTGGGGACAGGGAAGAGGGGAAACACCATATATTTT
TRBV5-6	NA	TRBJ1-1	NA	CASSYGGTTEAFF	TGTGCCAGCAGCTACGGGGGGACCACTGAAGCTTTCTTT
TRBV12-5	TRBD1	TRBJ1-6	NA	CARDRGAPLHF	TGTGCTAGGGACAGGGGGGCGCCCCTCCACTTT
TRBV4-2	TRBD1	TRBJ1-4	NA	CASSAGTGGEKLFF	TGTGCCAGCAGCGCCGGGACAGGGGGTGAAAAACTGTTTTTT
TRBV6-1	NA	TRBJ1-1	few	CASGERGTEAFF	TGTGCCAGCGGGGAGAGGGGCACTGAAGCTTTCTTT
TRBV2	NA	TRBJ2-7	NA	CASSPDRYYEQYF	TGTGCCAGCTCGCCCGACAGATACTACGAGCAGTACTTC
TRBV6-6	NA	TRBJ1-1	NA	CASSYSIGGYTEAFF	TGTGCCAGCAGTTACTCGATTGGGGGGTACACTGAAGCTTTCTTT
TRBV5-1	NA	TRBJ1-3	NA	CASSFDGSSGNTIYF	TGCGCCAGCAGCTTCGACGGATCCTCTGGAAACACCATATATTTT